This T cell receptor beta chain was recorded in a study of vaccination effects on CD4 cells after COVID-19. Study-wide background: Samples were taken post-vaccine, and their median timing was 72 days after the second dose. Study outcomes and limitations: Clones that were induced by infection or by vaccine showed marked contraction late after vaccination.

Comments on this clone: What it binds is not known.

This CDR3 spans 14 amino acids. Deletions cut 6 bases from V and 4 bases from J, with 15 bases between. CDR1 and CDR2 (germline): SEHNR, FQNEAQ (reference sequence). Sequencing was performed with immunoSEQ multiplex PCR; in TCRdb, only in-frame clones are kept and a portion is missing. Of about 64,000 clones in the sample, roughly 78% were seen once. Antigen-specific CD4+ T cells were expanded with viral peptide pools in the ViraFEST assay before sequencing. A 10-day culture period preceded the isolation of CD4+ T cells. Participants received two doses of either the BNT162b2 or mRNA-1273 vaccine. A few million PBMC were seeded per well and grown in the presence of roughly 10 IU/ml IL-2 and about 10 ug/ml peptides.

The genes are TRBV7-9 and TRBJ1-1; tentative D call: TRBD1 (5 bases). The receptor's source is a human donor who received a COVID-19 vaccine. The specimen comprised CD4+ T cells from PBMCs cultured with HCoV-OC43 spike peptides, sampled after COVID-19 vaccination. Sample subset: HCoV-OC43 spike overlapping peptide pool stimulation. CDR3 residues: CASSSGAWGTEAFF. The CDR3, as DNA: TGTGCCAGCAGTTCCGGGGCCTGGGGCACTGAAGCTTTCTTT.